These 8 T cell receptor beta chains share one sample of origin, sequenced in a study of shared clonotypes between healthy human individuals. Data came from immunoSEQ multiplex PCR; TCRdb stores just in-frame clones and leaves some out. The repertoire holds some 530,000 clones, with over 70% as singletons. Sequencing was carried out using PBMCs. The source of these receptors is a woman in her thirties or forties in good health. Some clones in this sample may be carry-over from other donors' samples.

The chain is built from TRBV7-6 and TRBJ2-7; 8 positions agree with TRBD2. This CDR3 has 16 amino acids. Germline-derived CDR1 and CDR2 are SGHVS and FNYEAQ. J lost 1 base, V lost 2 bases, and 7 bases had no gene match. CDR3 region: CASSLSPSGYSYEQYF. CDR3 nucleotides: TGTGCCAGCAGCTTATCCCCTAGCGGGTATTCCTACGAGCAGTACTTC.

The chain's CDR3 is CASSLGQINEKLFF. CDR3 DNA: TGTGCCAGCAGCCTGGGACAGATTAATGAAAAACTGTTTTTT. The chain has TRBV7-6 and TRBJ1-4; the match to TRBD1 covers 7 bases. In germline, CDR1 is SGHVS, CDR2 FNYEAQ. The CDR3 totals 14 residues. The V gene end was trimmed by 5 bases and the J gene end by 4 bases; junction bases not matched to a gene: 4.

The J gene is TRBJ2-2, the V gene TRBV2; D remains ambiguous. Trimming removed 3 bases at V and 0 bases at J, with 8 bases between. The CDR3 covers 15 residues. CDR1 and CDR2 (germline): SNHLY, FYNNEI. CDR3 sequence (DNA): TGTGCCAGCAGTGACACCGGACCGAACACCGGGGAGCTGTTTTTT. Translated: CASSDTGPNTGELFF.

The chain employs TRBV15 and TRBJ1-5, with D perhaps matching TRBD1 (6 bases). This CDR3 has 16 amino acids. Germline V gene sequence: CDR1 LNHNV, CDR2 YYDKDF (reference sequence). The V gene lost 1 base and the J gene lost 4 bases, with 14 bases spanning the gap. The CDR3 DNA reads TGTGCCACCAGCAGAGTCCGTACAGGGTTAAATCAGCCCCAGCATTTT. It encodes CATSRVRTGLNQPQHF.

This clone was seen many times. The chain couples TRBV19 to TRBJ2-5, with D perhaps TRBD1 (6 bases). V lost 5 bases to trimming and J lost 5 bases, with 12 bases between them. This CDR3 has 13 amino acids. Germline CDR1 is LNHDA and CDR2 is SQIVND (reference sequence). CDR3 sequence (DNA): TGTGCCAGTAGTGCTACAGGGATGGAGACCCAGTACTTC. Translated, it gives CASSATGMETQYF.

The CDR3 DNA reads as TGTGCCACCAGCAGAGATCCGGGCCATACCTACGAGCAGTACTTC. Translated, it gives CATSRDPGHTYEQYF. The chain employs TRBV15 and TRBJ2-7; D not resolved. Between the trimmed V and J ends, which lost 0 bases and 2 bases, there was a span of 11 bases. In germline, CDR1 is LNHNV, CDR2 YYDKDF (reference sequence). There are 15 residues in the CDR3.

Notes on this clone: Other DNA sequences in the sample encode the same CDR3. V is TRBV7-9 and J is TRBJ2-3; TRBD2 matches at 8 bases. Germline loops: CDR1 SEHNR, CDR2 FQNEAQ (reference sequence). V was pared by 3 bases and J by 1 base, with 0 bases of the junction left unmatched. The CDR3 has 14 amino acids. This CDR3 reads CASSFSGGTDTQYF. The CDR3 DNA follows: TGTGCCAGCAGCTTTAGCGGGGGCACAGATACGCAGTATTTT.

On this clone: This clone may be a read error of a much larger clone one base away. This sequence joins TRBV7-9 and TRBJ2-7; TRBD1 matches 9 bases. Per germline, CDR1 SEHNR and CDR2 FQNEAQ (reference sequence). The CDR3 covers 13 residues. J lost 4 bases, V lost 5 bases, and 3 bases had no gene match. The DNA for the CDR3 is TGTGCCAGCAGCCCCGGGACAGGGTACGAGCAGTACTTC. This sequence encodes CASSPGTGYEQYF.